Included here is one T cell receptor (beta chain) sequence, with context. Its specificity is unknown. There are 17 residues in the CDR3. Germline lookup yields CDR1 MGHRA and CDR2 YSYEKL. J gave up 4 bases and V 4 bases, and 11 bases lay outside the gene matches. It was with 60 Vbeta and 13 Jbeta primers that the PCR ran. Original data processing: In a later analysis, 75 million to 95 million unique TCR beta chains included roughly 11 million shared by two or more donors. Sequencing used immunoSEQ multiplex PCR; TCRdb keeps in-frame clones, though not all of them. V, J and clone size are taken as reported in that table, and D and trimming were inferred from the DNA itself. This sample has fewer than 200,000 clones, with around 76% found just once. This entry comes from a study of cytomegalovirus exposure and HLA in healthy donors. At the level of the study: An early data release held 79 million or so unique TCRs from HLA-typed donors. Study-level findings and limits: Association with HLA alleles at 0.05 false discovery rate was found for 16,951 TCR beta sequences in a later analysis.

The sequencing sample was made of PBMCs. The receptor comes from a female donor in good health and CMV-seronegative. The V gene is TRBV4-1, the J gene TRBJ2-2; 8 nucleotides match TRBD2. The CDR3 DNA reads TGCGCCAGCAGCCGACCGGGGGTAGCGGGGAGCACCGGGGAGCTGTTTTTT. It encodes CASSRPGVAGSTGELFF.